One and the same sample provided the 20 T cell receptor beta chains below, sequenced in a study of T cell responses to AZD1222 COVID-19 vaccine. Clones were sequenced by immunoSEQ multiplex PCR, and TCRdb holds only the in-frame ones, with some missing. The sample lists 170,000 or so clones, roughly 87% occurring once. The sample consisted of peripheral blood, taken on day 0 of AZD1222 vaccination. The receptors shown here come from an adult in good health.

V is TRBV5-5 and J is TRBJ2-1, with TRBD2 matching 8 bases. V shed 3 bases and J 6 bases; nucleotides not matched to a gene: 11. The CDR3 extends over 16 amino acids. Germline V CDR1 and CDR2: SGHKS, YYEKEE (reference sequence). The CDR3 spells CASSSASGGRTNEQFF. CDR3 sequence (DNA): TGTGCCAGCAGCTCCGCGAGTGGCGGGAGGACCAATGAGCAGTTCTTC.

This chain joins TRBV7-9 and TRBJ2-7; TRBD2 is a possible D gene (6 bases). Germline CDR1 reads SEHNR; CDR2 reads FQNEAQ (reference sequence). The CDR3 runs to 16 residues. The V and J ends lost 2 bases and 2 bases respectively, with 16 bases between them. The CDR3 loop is CASSLSGGLAPYEQYF. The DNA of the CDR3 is TGTGCCAGCAGCTTATCCGGAGGGCTAGCGCCCTACGAGCAGTACTTC.

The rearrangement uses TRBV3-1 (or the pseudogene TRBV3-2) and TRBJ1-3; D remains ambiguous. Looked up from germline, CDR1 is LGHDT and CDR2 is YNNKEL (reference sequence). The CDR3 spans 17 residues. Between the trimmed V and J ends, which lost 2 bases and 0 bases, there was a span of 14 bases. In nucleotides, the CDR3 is TGTGCCAGCAGCCAACATAGTAGGAGTAACTCTGGAAACACCATATATTTT. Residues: CASSQHSRSNSGNTIYF.

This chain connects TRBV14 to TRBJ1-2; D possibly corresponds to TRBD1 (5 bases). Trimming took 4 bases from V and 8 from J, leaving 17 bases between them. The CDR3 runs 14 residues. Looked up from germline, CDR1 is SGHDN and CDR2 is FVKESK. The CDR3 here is CASSPRGAGWGYTF. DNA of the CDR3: TGTGCCAGCAGCCCACGCGGGGCCGGGTGGGGCTACACCTTC.

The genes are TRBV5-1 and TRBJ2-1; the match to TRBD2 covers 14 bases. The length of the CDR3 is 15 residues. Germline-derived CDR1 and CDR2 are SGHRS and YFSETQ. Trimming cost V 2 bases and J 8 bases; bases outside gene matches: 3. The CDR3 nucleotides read TGCGCCAGCAGCTTAGGACTAGCGGGGGGCGATGAGCAGTTCTTC. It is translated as CASSLGLAGGDEQFF. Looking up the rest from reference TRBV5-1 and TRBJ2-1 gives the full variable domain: KAGVTQTPRYLIKTRGQQVTLSCSPISGHRSVSWYQQTPGQGLQFLFEYFSETQRNKGNFPGRFSGRQFSNSRSEMNVSTLELGDSALYLCASSLGLAGGDEQFFGPGTRLTVL.

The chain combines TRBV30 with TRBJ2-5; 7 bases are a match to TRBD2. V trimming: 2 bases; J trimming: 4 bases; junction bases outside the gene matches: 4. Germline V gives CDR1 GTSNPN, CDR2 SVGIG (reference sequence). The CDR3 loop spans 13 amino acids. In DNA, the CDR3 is TGTGCCTGGAGTCCGACGGGAGGAGAGACCCAGTACTTC. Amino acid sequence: CAWSPTGGETQYF.

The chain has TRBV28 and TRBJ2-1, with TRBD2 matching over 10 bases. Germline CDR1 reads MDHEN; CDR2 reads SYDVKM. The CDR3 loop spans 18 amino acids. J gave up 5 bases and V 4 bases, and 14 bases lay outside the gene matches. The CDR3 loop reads CASSSPTRTSGVNNEQFF. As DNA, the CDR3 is TGTGCCAGCAGTTCACCAACCCGGACTAGCGGAGTGAACAATGAGCAGTTCTTC.

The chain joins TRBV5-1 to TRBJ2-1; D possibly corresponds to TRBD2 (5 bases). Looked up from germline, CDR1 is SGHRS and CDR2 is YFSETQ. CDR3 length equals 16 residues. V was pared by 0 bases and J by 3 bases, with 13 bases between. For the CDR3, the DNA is TGCGCCAGCAGCTTGGTAGCCAGCGGACGCTACAATGAGCAGTTCTTC. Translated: CASSLVASGRYNEQFF.

The CDR3 sequence is CASSLDPTGNEQFF. As DNA, the CDR3 is TGTGCCAGCAGCTTAGATCCGACAGGGAATGAGCAGTTCTTC. The chain combines TRBV11-3 with TRBJ2-1; TRBD1 aligns across 7 bases. Germline lookup yields CDR1 SGHNT and CDR2 YENEEA. This CDR3 spans 14 amino acids. J lost 7 bases, V lost 0 bases, and 3 bases had no gene match.

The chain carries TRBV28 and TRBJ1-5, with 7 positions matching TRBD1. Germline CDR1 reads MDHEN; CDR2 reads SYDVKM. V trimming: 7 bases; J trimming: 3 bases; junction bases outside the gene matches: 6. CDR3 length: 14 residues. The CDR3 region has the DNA TGTGCCAGCACCTCCGACAGGGTCAATCAGCCCCAGCATTTT. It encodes CASTSDRVNQPQHF.

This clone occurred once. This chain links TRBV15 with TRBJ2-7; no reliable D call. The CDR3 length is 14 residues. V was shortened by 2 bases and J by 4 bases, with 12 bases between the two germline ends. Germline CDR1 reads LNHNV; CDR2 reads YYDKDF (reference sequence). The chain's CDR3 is CATSRPSGEYEQYF. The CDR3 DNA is TGTGCCACCAGCAGACCCTCCGGAGAGTACGAGCAGTACTTC. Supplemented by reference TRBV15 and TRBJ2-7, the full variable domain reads DAMVIQNPRYQVTQFGKPVTLSCSQTLNHNVMYWYQQKSSQAPKLLFHYYDKDFNNEADTPDNFQSRRPNTSFCFLDIRSPGLGDTAMYLCATSRPSGEYEQYFGPGTRLTVT.

CDR3 amino acids: CASSSGGLRTGELFF. CDR3 nucleotides: TGTGCCAGCAGCTCCGGAGGGTTGCGGACCGGGGAGCTGTTTTTT. The chain recombines TRBV11-2 with TRBJ2-2, with D possibly matching TRBD2 (6 bases). Deletions cut 4 bases from V and 5 bases from J, with 14 bases between. Germline values: CDR1 SGHAT, CDR2 FQNNGV. This CDR3 has 15 residues.

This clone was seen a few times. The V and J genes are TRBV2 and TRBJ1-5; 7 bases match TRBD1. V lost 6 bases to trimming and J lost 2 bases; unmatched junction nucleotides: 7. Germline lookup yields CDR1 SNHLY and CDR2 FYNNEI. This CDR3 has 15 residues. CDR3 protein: CASSVQGMGNQPQHF. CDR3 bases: TGTGCCAGCAGCGTACAGGGGATGGGCAATCAGCCCCAGCATTTT.

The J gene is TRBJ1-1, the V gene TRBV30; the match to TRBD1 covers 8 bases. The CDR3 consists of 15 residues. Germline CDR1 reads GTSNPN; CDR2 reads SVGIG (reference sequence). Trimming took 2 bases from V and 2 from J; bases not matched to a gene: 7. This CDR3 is CAWSPWAGGNTEAFF. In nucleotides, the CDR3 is TGTGCCTGGAGTCCCTGGGCAGGGGGCAACACTGAAGCTTTCTTT.

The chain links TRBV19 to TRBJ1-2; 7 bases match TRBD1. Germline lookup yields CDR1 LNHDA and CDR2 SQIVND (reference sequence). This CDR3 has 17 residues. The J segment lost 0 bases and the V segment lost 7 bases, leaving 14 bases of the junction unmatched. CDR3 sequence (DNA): TGTGCCAGTACTGCCACCTTCGACAGGGAAGCTAACTATGGCTACACCTTC. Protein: CASTATFDREANYGYTF.

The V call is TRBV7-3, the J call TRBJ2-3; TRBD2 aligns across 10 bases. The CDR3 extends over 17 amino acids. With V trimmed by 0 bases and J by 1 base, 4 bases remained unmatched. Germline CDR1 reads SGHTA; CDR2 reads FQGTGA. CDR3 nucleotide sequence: TGTGCCAGCAGCTTAACGGCCGGGACTAGCGGCACAGATACGCAGTATTTT. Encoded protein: CASSLTAGTSGTDTQYF.

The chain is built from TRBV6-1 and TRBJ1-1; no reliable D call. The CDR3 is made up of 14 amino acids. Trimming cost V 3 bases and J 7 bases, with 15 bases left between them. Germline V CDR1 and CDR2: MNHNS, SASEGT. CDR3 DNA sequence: TGTGCCAGCAGTGATGACCCCAGGTGGGATGAAGCTTTCTTT. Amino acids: CASSDDPRWDEAFF.

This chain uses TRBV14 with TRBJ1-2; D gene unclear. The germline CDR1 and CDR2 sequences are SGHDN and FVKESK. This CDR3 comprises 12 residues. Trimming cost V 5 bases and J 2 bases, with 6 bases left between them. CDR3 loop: CASSWANYGYTF. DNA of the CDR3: TGTGCCAGCAGCTGGGCCAACTATGGCTACACCTTC.

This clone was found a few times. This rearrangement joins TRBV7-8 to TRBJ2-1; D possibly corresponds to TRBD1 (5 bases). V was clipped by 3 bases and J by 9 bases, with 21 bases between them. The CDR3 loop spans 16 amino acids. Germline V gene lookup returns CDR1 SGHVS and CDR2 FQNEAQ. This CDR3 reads CASSFSSGQGILEQFF. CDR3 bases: TGTGCCAGCAGCTTCAGTTCCGGGCAGGGTATTCTTGAGCAGTTCTTC.

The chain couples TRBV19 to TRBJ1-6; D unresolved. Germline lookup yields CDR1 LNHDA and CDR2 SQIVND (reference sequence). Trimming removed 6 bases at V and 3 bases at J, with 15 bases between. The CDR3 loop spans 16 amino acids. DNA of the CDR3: TGTGCCAGTAGCCCCGCGGAGATCTACTATAATTCACCCCTCCACTTT. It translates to CASSPAEIYYNSPLHF.